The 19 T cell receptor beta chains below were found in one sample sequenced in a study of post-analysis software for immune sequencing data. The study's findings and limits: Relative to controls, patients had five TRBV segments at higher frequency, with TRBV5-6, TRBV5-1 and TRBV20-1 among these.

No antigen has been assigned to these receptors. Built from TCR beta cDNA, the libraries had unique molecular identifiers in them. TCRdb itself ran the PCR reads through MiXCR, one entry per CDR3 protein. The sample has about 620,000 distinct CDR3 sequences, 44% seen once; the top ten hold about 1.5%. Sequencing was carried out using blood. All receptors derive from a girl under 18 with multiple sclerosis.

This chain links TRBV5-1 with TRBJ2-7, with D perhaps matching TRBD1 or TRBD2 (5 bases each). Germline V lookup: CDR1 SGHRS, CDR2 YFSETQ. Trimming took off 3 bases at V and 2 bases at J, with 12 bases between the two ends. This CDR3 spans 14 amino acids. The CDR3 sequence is CASSSGRGTYEQYF. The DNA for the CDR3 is TGCGCCAGCAGCTCGGGACGGGGTACCTACGAGCAGTACTTC. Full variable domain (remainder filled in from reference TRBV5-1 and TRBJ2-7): KAGVTQTPRYLIKTRGQQVTLSCSPISGHRSVSWYQQTPGQGLQFLFEYFSETQRNKGNFPGRFSGRQFSNSRSEMNVSTLELGDSALYLCASSSGRGTYEQYFGPGTRLTVT.

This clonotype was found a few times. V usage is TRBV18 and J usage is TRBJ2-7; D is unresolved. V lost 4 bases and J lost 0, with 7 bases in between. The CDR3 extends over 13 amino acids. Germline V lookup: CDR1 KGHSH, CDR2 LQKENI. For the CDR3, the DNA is TGTGCCAGCTCACGAAGGCTCTCCTACGAGCAGTACTTC. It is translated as CASSRRLSYEQYF.

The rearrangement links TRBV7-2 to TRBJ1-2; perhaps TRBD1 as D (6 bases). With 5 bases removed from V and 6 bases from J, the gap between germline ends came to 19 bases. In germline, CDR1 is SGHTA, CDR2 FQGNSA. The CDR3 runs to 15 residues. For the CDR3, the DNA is TGTGCCAGCAGCCTCGGGGGCGGCTCTCGGGATGGCTACACCTTC. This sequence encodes CASSLGGGSRDGYTF.

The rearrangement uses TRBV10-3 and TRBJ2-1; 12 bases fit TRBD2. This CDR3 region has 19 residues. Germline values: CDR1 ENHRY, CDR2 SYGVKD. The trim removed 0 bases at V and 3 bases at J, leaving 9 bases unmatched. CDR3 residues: CAISESYLAGGVGYNEQFF. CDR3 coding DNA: TGTGCCATCAGTGAGTCCTACCTAGCGGGAGGGGTGGGCTACAATGAGCAGTTCTTC.

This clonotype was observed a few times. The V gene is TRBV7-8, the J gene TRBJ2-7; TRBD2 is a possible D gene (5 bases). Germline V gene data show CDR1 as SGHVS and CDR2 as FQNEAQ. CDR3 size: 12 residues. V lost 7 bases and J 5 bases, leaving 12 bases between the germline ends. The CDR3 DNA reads TGTGCCAGCATGCGACTAAGTCACGAGCAGTACTTC. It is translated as CASMRLSHEQYF. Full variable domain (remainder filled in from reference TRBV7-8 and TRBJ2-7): GAGVSQSPRYKVAKRGQDVALRCDPISGHVSLFWYQQALGQGPEFLTYFQNEAQLDKSGLPSDRFFAERPEGSVSTLKIQRTQQEDSAVYLCASMRLSHEQYFGPGTRLTVT.

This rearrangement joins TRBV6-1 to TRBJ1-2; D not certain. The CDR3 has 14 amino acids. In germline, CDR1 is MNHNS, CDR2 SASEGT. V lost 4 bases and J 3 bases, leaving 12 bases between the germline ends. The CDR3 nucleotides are TGTGCCAGCAGTGCTGACCCGAGGGACTATGGCTACACCTTC. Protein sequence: CASSADPRDYGYTF.

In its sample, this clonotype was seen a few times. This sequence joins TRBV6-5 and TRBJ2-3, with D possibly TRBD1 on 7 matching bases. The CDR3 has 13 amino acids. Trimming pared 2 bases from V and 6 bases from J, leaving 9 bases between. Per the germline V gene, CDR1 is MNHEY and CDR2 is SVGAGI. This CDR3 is CASSYPGGDTQYF. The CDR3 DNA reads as TGTGCCAGCAGTTACCCAGGGGGGGATACGCAGTATTTT.

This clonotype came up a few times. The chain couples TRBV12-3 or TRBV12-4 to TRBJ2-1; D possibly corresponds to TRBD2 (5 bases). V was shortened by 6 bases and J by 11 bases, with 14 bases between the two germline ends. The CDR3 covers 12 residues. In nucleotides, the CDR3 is TGTGCCAGCAGCCCCCTACTAGTAAAGCAGTTCTTC. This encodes CASSPLLVKQFF.

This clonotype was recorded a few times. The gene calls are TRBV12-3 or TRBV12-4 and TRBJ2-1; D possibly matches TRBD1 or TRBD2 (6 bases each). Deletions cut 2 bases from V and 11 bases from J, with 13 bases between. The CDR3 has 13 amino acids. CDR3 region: CASSLRRGEKQFF. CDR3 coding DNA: TGTGCCAGCAGTTTACGGAGGGGGGAAAAGCAGTTCTTC.

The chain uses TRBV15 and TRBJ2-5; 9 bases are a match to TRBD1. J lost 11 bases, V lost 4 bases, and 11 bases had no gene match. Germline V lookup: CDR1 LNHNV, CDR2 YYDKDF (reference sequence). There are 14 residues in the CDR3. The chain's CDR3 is CATSTVTGGEEQYF. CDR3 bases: TGTGCCACCAGCACCGTGACAGGGGGTGAGGAGCAGTACTTC.

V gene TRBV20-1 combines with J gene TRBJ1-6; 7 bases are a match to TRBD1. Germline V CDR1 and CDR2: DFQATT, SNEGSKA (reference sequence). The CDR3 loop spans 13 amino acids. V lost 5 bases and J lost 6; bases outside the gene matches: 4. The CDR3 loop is CSASGTVNSPLHF. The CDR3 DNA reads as TGCAGTGCTTCCGGGACAGTTAATTCACCCCTCCACTTT.

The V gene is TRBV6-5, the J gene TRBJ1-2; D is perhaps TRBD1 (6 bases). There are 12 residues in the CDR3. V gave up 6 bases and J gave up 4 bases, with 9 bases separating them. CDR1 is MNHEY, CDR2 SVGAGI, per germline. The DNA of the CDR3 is TGTGCCAGCAGGTTGGACAGCTATGGCTACACCTTC. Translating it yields CASRLDSYGYTF.

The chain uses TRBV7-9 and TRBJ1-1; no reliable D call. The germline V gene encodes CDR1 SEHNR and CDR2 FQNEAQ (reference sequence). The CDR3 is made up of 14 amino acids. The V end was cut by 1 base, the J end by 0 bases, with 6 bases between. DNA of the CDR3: TGTGCCAGCAGCTTAGAAGGGATGAACACTGAAGCTTTCTTT. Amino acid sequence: CASSLEGMNTEAFF. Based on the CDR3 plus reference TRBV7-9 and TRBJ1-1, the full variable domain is DTGVSQNPRHKITKRGQNVTFRCDPISEHNRLYWYRQTLGQGPEFLTYFQNEAQLEKSRLLSDRFSAERPKGSFSTLEIQRTEQGDSAMYLCASSLEGMNTEAFFGQGTRLTVV.

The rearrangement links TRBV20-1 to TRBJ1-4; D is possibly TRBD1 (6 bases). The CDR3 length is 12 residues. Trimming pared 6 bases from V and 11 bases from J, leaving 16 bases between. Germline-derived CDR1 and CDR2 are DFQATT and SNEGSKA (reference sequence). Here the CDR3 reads CSAPRVGGKLFF. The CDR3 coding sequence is TGCAGTGCCCCCAGGGTAGGGGGGAAACTGTTTTTT.

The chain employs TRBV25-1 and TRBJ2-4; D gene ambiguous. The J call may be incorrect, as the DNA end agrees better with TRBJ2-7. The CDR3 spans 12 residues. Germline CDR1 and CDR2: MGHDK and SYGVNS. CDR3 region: CASSEGRDEQYF. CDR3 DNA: TGTGCCAGCAGTGAAGGTCGAGACGAGCAGTACTTC.

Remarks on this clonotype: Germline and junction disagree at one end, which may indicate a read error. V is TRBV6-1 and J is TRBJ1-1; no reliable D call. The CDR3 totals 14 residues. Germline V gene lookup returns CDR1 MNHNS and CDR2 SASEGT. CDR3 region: CASREALENTEAFF. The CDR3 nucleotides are TGTGCCAGCAGGGAAGCCTTGGAGAACACTGAAGCTTTCTTT.

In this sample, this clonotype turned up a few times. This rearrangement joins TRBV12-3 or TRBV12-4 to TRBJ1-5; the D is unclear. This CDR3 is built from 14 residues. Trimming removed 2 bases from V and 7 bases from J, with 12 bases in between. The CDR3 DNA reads TGTGCCAGCAGTTTATTTCCGGGAAGGCAGCCCCAGCATTTT. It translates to CASSLFPGRQPQHF.

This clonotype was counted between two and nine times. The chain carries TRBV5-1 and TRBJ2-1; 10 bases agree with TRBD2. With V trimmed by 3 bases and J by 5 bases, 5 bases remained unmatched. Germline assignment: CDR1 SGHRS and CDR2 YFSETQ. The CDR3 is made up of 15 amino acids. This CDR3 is CASSSSGSEHNEQFF. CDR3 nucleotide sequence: TGCGCCAGCAGCTCTAGCGGGAGTGAGCACAATGAGCAGTTCTTC.

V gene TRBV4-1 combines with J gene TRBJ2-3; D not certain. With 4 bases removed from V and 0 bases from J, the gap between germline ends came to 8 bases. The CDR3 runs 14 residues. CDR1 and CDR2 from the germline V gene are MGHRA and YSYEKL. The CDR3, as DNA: TGCGCCAGCAGCCGCCAGCCTAGCACAGATACGCAGTATTTT. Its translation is CASSRQPSTDTQYF.